These 9 T cell receptor beta chains share one sample of origin, sequenced in a study of blood T cell repertoires in COVID-19. The protocol was immunoSEQ multiplex PCR, while the TCRdb copy is restricted to in-frame clones and leaves out a portion. The sample records hundreds of thousands of clones, roughly 86% being singletons. The specimen sequenced was PBMCs or T cells enriched from blood (not recorded which). The source of these receptors is a woman aged 45-65 years who had recovered from COVID-19.

The genes are TRBV21-1 and TRBJ1-4; the tabulated D call, TRBD1, remains unverified against the DNA. TRBV21-1 has pseudogene status. This CDR3 is 13 amino acids long. CDR3 sequence: CASKDRGNEKLFF. The CDR3 DNA reads TGTGCCAGCAAGGACAGGGGTAATGAAAAACTGTTTTTT.

The chain has TRBV6-6 and TRBJ2-4; 7 bases are shared with TRBD2. Germline V lookup: CDR1 MNHNY, CDR2 SVGAGI (reference sequence). J gave up 4 bases and V 6 bases, and 9 bases lay outside the gene matches. The CDR3 runs 15 residues. The DNA of the CDR3 is TGTGCCAGCAGACCCCTTGAGGGAGGGAAAAACATTCAGTACTTC. It yields the protein CASRPLEGGKNIQYF.

This clone showed up just once. The chain is built from TRBV4-2 and TRBJ2-3; 9 bases fit TRBD2. The germline V gene encodes CDR1 LGHNA and CDR2 YNFKEQ. The trim removed 2 bases at V and 5 bases at J, leaving 8 bases unmatched. This CDR3 is 16 amino acids long. Here the CDR3 reads CASSQFSGSAVDTQYF. DNA for the CDR3: TGTGCCAGCAGCCAATTTAGCGGGAGTGCTGTAGATACGCAGTATTTT.

The chain couples TRBV14 to TRBJ1-2, with a tentative D call TRBD1 (5 bases). CDR1 and CDR2 from the germline V gene are SGHDN and FVKESK. The CDR3 length is 13 residues. Trimming took off 3 bases at V and 1 base at J, with 6 bases between the two ends. This CDR3 is CASSHRDNYGYTF. The CDR3 nucleotides are TGTGCCAGCAGCCACAGGGATAACTATGGCTACACCTTC.

This clone is a singleton in its sample. The CDR3, as DNA: TGTGCCAGCAGCCCATCCCCCTGGGACTCTAATTCACCCCTCCACTTT. Encoded protein: CASSPSPWDSNSPLHF. The rearrangement joins TRBV7-9 to TRBJ1-6, with D possibly TRBD1 on 5 matching bases. CDR1 is SEHNR, CDR2 FQNEAQ, per germline (reference sequence). Trimming took 5 bases from V and 6 from J, leaving 17 bases between them. The CDR3 runs 16 residues.

This clone came up once. The V and J genes are TRBV7-2 and TRBJ2-3; tentative D call: TRBD2 (5 bases). Trimming pared 6 bases from V and 4 bases from J, leaving 14 bases between. Germline V gene lookup returns CDR1 SGHTA and CDR2 FQGNSA. This CDR3 region has 14 residues. For the CDR3, the DNA is TGTGCCAGCAGTCCTCGGGGATACGCAGATACGCAGTATTTT. It codes for CASSPRGYADTQYF.

V and J are TRBV5-1 and TRBJ2-3; D unresolved. CDR3 size: 17 residues. Germline lookup yields CDR1 SGHRS and CDR2 YFSETQ. V lost 4 bases to trimming and J lost 0 bases, with 18 bases between them. The CDR3 spells CASSSHTTSTSTDTQYF. The CDR3 coding sequence is TGCGCCAGCAGCAGCCACACTACCTCTACTAGCACAGATACGCAGTATTTT.

The V gene is TRBV24-1, the J gene TRBJ1-2; D is possibly TRBD1 (5 bases). The germline V gene has CDR1 KGHDR and CDR2 SFDVKD. The V and J ends lost 3 bases and 4 bases respectively, with 14 bases between them. This CDR3 is 15 amino acids long. CDR3 bases: TGTGCCACCAGTGATCCAGGAGACAGCATCTATGGCTACACCTTC. Its protein is CATSDPGDSIYGYTF.

The chain is built from TRBV2 and TRBJ2-7, with D possibly being TRBD2 (5 bases). This CDR3 has 13 amino acids. Trimming stripped 8 bases from V and 4 bases from J, with 15 bases between. Germline CDR1 reads SNHLY; CDR2 reads FYNNEI. CDR3 sequence: CASLDIGSYEQYF. CDR3 coding DNA: TGTGCCAGCCTAGACATTGGGAGTTACGAGCAGTACTTC.